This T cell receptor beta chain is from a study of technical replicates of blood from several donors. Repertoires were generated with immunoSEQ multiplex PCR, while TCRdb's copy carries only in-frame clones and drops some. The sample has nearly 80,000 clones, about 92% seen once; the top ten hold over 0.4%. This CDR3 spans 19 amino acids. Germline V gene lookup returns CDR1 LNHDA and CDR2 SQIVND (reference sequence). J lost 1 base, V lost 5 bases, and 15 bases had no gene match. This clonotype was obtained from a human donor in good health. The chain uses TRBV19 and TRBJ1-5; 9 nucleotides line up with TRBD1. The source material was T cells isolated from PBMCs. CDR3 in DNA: TGTGCCAGTAGTCCCTTCGCCCGGACAGGGGCGAGAAGCAATCAGCCCCAGCATTTT. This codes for CASSPFARTGARSNQPQHF.